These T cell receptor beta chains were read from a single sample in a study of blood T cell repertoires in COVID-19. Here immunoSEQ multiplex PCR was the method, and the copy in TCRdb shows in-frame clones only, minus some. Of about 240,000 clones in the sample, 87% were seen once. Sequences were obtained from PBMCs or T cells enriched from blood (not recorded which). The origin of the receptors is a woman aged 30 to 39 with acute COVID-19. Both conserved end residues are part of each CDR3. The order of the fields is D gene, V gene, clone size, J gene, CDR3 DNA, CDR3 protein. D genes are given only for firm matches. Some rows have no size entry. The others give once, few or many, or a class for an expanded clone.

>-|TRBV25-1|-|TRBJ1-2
TGTGCCAGTTCCCGGGGAGGGTCGGTCCCCTATGGCTACACCTTC
CASSRGGSVPYGYTF
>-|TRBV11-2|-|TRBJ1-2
TGTGCCAGCAGCTTCGCTGAGGACGGGGACTATGGCTACACCTTC
CASSFAEDGDYGYTF
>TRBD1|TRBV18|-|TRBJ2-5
TGTGCCAGCTCAGGTGGGACAGACCAAGAGACCCAGTACTTC
CASSGGTDQETQYF
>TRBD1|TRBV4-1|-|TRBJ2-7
TGCGCCAGCAGCCTTCGGACAGGGTACTACGAGCAGTACTTC
CASSLRTGYYEQYF
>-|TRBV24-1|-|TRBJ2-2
TGTGCCACCAGTGATGCTCGGGCCGGGGAGCTGTTTTTT
CATSDARAGELFF
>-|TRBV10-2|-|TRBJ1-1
TGCGCCAGCAGTGAGAGGGACGGTGGAATAATCGGGAGCACTGAAGCTTTCTTT
CASSERDGGIIGSTEAFF
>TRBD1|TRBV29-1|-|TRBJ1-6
TGCAGCGTTGGGGACAGTTCGGAGTCACCCCTCCACTTT
CSVGDSSESPLHF
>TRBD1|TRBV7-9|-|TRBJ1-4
TGTGCCAGCAGCTTAGACCAGGGGGATGAAAAACTGTTTTTT
CASSLDQGDEKLFF
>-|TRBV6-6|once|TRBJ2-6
TGTGCCAGCAGCCCTCCCGGGGGTGGGGCCAACGTCCTGACTTTC
CASSPPGGGANVLTF
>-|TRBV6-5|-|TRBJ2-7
TGTGCCGCCGGAGGGGCAGGCGAGCAGTACTTC
CAAGGAGEQYF
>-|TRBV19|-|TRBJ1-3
TGTGCCAGTCGGGGTCCCGTCCTCTCTGGAAACACCATATATTTT
CASRGPVLSGNTIYF
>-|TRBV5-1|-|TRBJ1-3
TGCGCCAGCAGCTTGGGGGCCACCTCTGGAAACACCATATATTTT
CASSLGATSGNTIYF
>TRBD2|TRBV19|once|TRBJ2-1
TGTGCCAGTAGTACCGGACTAGTTGTCGGGTACAATGAGCAGTTCTTC
CASSTGLVVGYNEQFF
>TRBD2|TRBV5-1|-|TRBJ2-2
TGCGCCAGCAGCTTGGGACCTAGCGGGAACACCGGGGAGCTGTTTTTT
CASSLGPSGNTGELFF
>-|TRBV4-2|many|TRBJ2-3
TGTGCCAGCAGCCAAGGCCTAGCTCCGGATACGCAGTATTTT
CASSQGLAPDTQYF
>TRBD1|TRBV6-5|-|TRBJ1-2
TGTGCCAGCAGTTACGCCTATGGACAGGAGCATCCTGGCTACACCTTC
CASSYAYGQEHPGYTF
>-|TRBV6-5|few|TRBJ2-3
TGTGCCAGCAGTTACGTTACGGGAGGCACAGATACGCAGTATTTT
CASSYVTGGTDTQYF
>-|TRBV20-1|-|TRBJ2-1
TGCAGTGCTAGAGATACGGGTGAGCAGTTCTTC
CSARDTGEQFF
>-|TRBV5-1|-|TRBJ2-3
TGCGCCAGCAGCTTGGAGGGCGGGGTGGGAGATACGCAGTATTTT
CASSLEGGVGDTQYF
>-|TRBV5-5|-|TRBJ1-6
TGTGCCAGCAGCTCGGGGACGGGGGGCGAAAGGTCACCCCTCCACTTT
CASSSGTGGERSPLHF
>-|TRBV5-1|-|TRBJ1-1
TGCGCCAGCAGCCTGATTAGTGCCGGGGATATGAAAGCTTTCTTT
CASSLISAGDMKAFF
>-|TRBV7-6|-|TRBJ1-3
TGTGCCAGCAGCCCCCCCCGGAGGGGGGGCGATGCTGGAAACACCATATATTTT
CASSPPRRGGDAGNTIYF
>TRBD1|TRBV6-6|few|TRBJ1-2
TGTGCCAGCAGTCAACAGGGGGCGACGTTAGCGAACTATGGCTACACCTTC
CASSQQGATLANYGYTF
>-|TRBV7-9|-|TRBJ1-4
TGTGCCAGCAGTCGTCCGTCAGCAGGCGAAAAACTGTTTTTT
CASSRPSAGEKLFF
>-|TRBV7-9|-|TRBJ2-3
TGTGCCAGCAGCTCATCGGGTTCCCGCACAGATACGCAGTATTTT
CASSSSGSRTDTQYF
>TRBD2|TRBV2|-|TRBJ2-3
TGTGCCAGCCACTGGCCAACTAGCGGGGGGCCCCTACCTTTCACAGATACGCAGTATTTT
CASHWPTSGGPLPFTDTQYF